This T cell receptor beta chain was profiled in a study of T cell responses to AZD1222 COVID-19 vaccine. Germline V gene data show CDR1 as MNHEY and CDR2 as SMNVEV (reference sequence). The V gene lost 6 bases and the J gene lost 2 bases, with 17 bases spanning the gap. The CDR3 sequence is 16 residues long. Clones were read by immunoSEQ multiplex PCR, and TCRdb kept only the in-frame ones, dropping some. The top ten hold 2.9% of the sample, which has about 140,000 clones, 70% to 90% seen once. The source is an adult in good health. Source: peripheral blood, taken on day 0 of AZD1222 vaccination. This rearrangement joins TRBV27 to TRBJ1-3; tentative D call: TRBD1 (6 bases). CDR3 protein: CASSPWTVRAGNTIYF. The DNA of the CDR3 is TGTGCCAGCAGCCCGTGGACAGTTCGAGCTGGAAACACCATATATTTT.